This TCR beta chain was identified in a study of blood T cell repertoires in COVID-19. Study-level background: The analysed material was cDNA or gDNA that came from T cells, B-cell-depleted T cells, or PBMCs.

Original analysis: The authors estimated nucleated cell counts from reference gene primer amplification. Produced via immunoSEQ multiplex PCR; TCRdb's table is partial and in-frame only. V and J calls and clone size are as listed in that table; D and trimming were resolved from the DNA. The sample records 250,000 to 350,000 clones, approximately 84% being singletons. The CDR3 is made up of 15 amino acids. The V and J ends lost 4 bases and 1 base, in that order; junction bases with no gene match: 5. CDR1 is MGHRA, CDR2 YSYEKL, per germline. The V call is TRBV4-1, the J call TRBJ2-7, with 9 bases fitting TRBD1. The material sequenced was peripheral blood. This sequence was found in a person aged 65 to 85 with COVID-19, enrolled during active disease. CDR3 sequence (DNA): TGCGCCAGCAGCCCCGGACAGGGGACTTCCTACGAGCAGTACTTC. The encoded protein is CASSPGQGTSYEQYF.